This T cell receptor beta chain comes out of a study of blood T cell repertoires in COVID-19. V gave up 5 bases and J gave up 5 bases; unmatched junction bases: 11. Germline V lookup: CDR1 SGHVS, CDR2 FQNEAQ. The CDR3 length is 15 residues. The assay was immunoSEQ multiplex PCR, and TCRdb's table has in-frame clones only and misses some. The table lists roughly 270,000 clones, less than 85% of them singletons. The rearrangement uses TRBV7-8 and TRBJ2-5; TRBD1 matches at 7 bases. This receptor was identified in a woman aged 50 to 60 who had recovered from COVID-19. Specimen: PBMCs or T cells enriched from blood (not recorded which). DNA for the CDR3: TGTGCCAGCAGCGTCCCACGACAGGGTTTGGAGACCCAGTACTTC. It translates to CASSVPRQGLETQYF. Based on the CDR3 plus reference TRBV7-8 and TRBJ2-5, the full variable domain is GAGVSQSPRYKVAKRGQDVALRCDPISGHVSLFWYQQALGQGPEFLTYFQNEAQLDKSGLPSDRFFAERPEGSVSTLKIQRTQQEDSAVYLCASSVPRQGLETQYFGPGTRLLVL.